A selection of T cell receptor beta chains follows, all from one sample in a study of blood T cell repertoires in COVID-19. Method: immunoSEQ multiplex PCR; TCRdb's copy keeps in-frame clones and lacks some. The sample holds 150,000 or so clones; roughly 84% are singletons and the top ten take about 8.9%. Sequencing was carried out using peripheral blood. Source of these receptors: a woman in her forties or fifties with acute or convalescent COVID-19. Each CDR3 is given with its conserved first and last residue. The order of the fields is CDR3 protein, CDR3 DNA, clone size, D gene, V gene, J gene. The D gene is left open where the match is weak. Not all rows give a size; the values are once, few, many and, for expanded clones, a class.

CDR3: CASSFDSKYEQYF; DNA: TGTGCCAGCAGTTTCGACTCTAAATACGAGCAGTACTTC; size: NA; D: NA; V: TRBV27; J: TRBJ2-7
CDR3: CAISESSISYEQYF; DNA: TGTGCCATCAGTGAGTCGTCTATCTCCTACGAGCAGTACTTC; size: NA; D: NA; V: TRBV10-3; J: TRBJ2-7
CDR3: CASSVAGQGTYEQYF; DNA: TGTGCCAGCAGTGTAGCGGGACAGGGCACCTACGAGCAGTACTTC; size: NA; D: NA; V: TRBV2; J: TRBJ2-7
CDR3: CASSLVQAGYGYTF; DNA: TGCGCCAGCAGCTTGGTACAGGCGGGATATGGCTACACCTTC; size: NA; D: NA; V: TRBV5-1; J: TRBJ1-2
CDR3: CASGRSGSTTDTQYF; DNA: TGTGCCAGCGGCCGGAGCGGTTCAACCACAGATACGCAGTATTTT; size: NA; D: NA; V: TRBV7-3; J: TRBJ2-3
CDR3: CASSLLLADRHRETQYF; DNA: TGTGCCAGCAGCTTGTTACTAGCCGACCGGCATAGGGAGACCCAGTACTTC; size: NA; D: NA; V: TRBV5-5; J: TRBJ2-5
CDR3: CASSTAYGAVYTF; DNA: TGTGCCAGTAGTACCGCATATGGGGCCGTTTACACCTTC; size: NA; D: NA; V: TRBV19; J: TRBJ1-2
CDR3: CASSESFGTGRELYGYTF; DNA: TGTGCCAGCAGTGAAAGTTTCGGGACAGGGAGGGAGCTATATGGCTACACCTTC; size: NA; D: TRBD1; V: TRBV6-1; J: TRBJ1-2
CDR3: CASSKLAGAEPQYF; DNA: TGTGCCAGCAGCAAACTAGCGGGGGCCGAGCCCCAGTACTTC; size: NA; D: TRBD2; V: TRBV5-5; J: TRBJ2-5
CDR3: CASSLLRTGGLNTEAFF; DNA: TGTGCCAGCAGCTTACTCAGGACAGGGGGCCTGAACACTGAAGCTTTCTTT; size: NA; D: TRBD1; V: TRBV5-6; J: TRBJ1-1
CDR3: CASSPRQGHNEKLFF; DNA: TGTGCCAGCAGCCCTCGACAGGGACATAATGAAAAACTGTTTTTT; size: NA; D: TRBD1; V: TRBV7-2; J: TRBJ1-4
CDR3: CTAGEDTQYF; DNA: TGCACGGCTGGGGAGGATACGCAGTATTTT; size: NA; D: NA; V: TRBV29-1; J: TRBJ2-3
CDR3: CASSMTSGVYNEQFF; DNA: TGTGCCAGTAGTATGACTAGCGGGGTCTACAATGAGCAGTTCTTC; size: NA; D: TRBD2; V: TRBV19; J: TRBJ2-1
CDR3: CASSKTGPYGYTF; DNA: TGTGCCAGCAGTAAGACAGGTCCCTATGGCTACACCTTC; size: NA; D: NA; V: TRBV7-2; J: TRBJ1-2
CDR3: CATNLDGRGPGELFF; DNA: TGTGCCACTAATTTAGACGGGAGGGGACCGGGGGAGCTGTTTTTT; size: NA; D: TRBD2; V: TRBV15; J: TRBJ2-2
CDR3: CASTQGAEAYYGYTF; DNA: TGTGCCAGCACTCAGGGGGCGGAAGCCTACTATGGCTACACCTTC; size: NA; D: TRBD1; V: TRBV3-1/TRBV3-2; J: TRBJ1-2
CDR3: CSASSGPSSYNEQFF; DNA: TGCAGTGCTAGTAGCGGACCCTCCTCCTACAATGAGCAGTTCTTC; size: once; D: NA; V: TRBV20-1; J: TRBJ2-1
CDR3: CASSFEATSTDTQYF; DNA: TGTGCCAGCAGTTTTGAGGCCACTAGCACAGATACGCAGTATTTT; size: NA; D: NA; V: TRBV27; J: TRBJ2-3
CDR3: CASSWRGDLKNIQYF; DNA: TGTGCCAGCAGTTGGCGGGGGGACCTTAAAAACATTCAGTACTTC; size: NA; D: TRBD2; V: TRBV6-5; J: TRBJ2-4
CDR3: CASSGGMNTEAFF; DNA: TGTGCCAGCAGTGGAGGGATGAACACTGAAGCTTTCTTT; size: NA; D: NA; V: TRBV9; J: TRBJ1-1
CDR3: CASARASGRADTQYF; DNA: TGTGCCAGCGCGAGGGCTAGCGGGAGGGCAGATACGCAGTATTTT; size: NA; D: TRBD2; V: TRBV6-5; J: TRBJ2-3
CDR3: CASSYRAVGRGLTEAFF; DNA: TGTGCCAGCAGTTATCGGGCGGTGGGCAGGGGTTTGACTGAAGCTTTCTTT; size: NA; D: NA; V: TRBV6-2/TRBV6-3; J: TRBJ1-1
CDR3: CATRLAGGVEQFF; DNA: TGTGCCACGAGACTAGCGGGAGGTGTTGAGCAGTTCTTC; size: NA; D: TRBD2; V: TRBV15; J: TRBJ2-1
CDR3: CASSELAGGHEQFF; DNA: TGTGCCAGCAGTGAACTAGCGGGGGGTCATGAGCAGTTCTTC; size: NA; D: TRBD2; V: TRBV6-1; J: TRBJ2-1
CDR3: CASSSLGTTITDTQYF; DNA: TGTGCCAGCTCATCTCTCGGGACTACTATCACAGATACGCAGTATTTT; size: once; D: TRBD2; V: TRBV18; J: TRBJ2-3
CDR3: CASSVTSGNANTGELFF; DNA: TGTGCCAGCAGCGTAACTAGCGGAAACGCGAACACCGGGGAGCTGTTTTTT; size: few; D: TRBD2; V: TRBV9; J: TRBJ2-2
CDR3: CASSQIWHRGGTEAFF; DNA: TGCGCCAGCAGCCAAATTTGGCACAGGGGGGGGACTGAAGCTTTCTTT; size: NA; D: TRBD1; V: TRBV4-1; J: TRBJ1-1
CDR3: CASSLKQGGSNQPQHF; DNA: TGTGCCAGCAGCCTTAAACAGGGAGGGAGCAATCAGCCCCAGCATTTT; size: NA; D: NA; V: TRBV4-2; J: TRBJ1-5
CDR3: CASSLASLGQGETQYF; DNA: TGTGCCAGCAGCTTAGCCTCACTGGGACAGGGAGAGACCCAGTACTTC; size: NA; D: TRBD1; V: TRBV7-8; J: TRBJ2-5
CDR3: CASSQDLGGNEQFF; DNA: TGTGCCAGCAGCCAAGATTTAGGCGGGAATGAGCAGTTCTTC; size: NA; D: NA; V: TRBV3-1/TRBV3-2; J: TRBJ2-1
CDR3: CAWSAGTSVGGETQYF; DNA: TGTGCCTGGAGTGCAGGTACCTCGGTGGGGGGAGAGACCCAGTACTTC; size: NA; D: NA; V: TRBV30; J: TRBJ2-5
CDR3: CASSPTGLAGGEQFF; DNA: TGTGCCAGCAGCCCAACGGGACTAGCGGGAGGGGAGCAGTTCTTC; size: NA; D: TRBD2; V: TRBV7-2; J: TRBJ2-1
CDR3: CASSLSGGRETQYF; DNA: TGCGCCAGCAGCTTGTCGGGGGGCCGGGAGACCCAGTACTTC; size: NA; D: NA; V: TRBV5-1; J: TRBJ2-5
CDR3: CASSQRQSTEAFF; DNA: TGCGCCAGCAGCCAACGACAAAGCACTGAAGCTTTCTTT; size: NA; D: NA; V: TRBV4-3; J: TRBJ1-1
CDR3: CASSRQAQYGYTF; DNA: TGTGCCAGCAGCCGGCAGGCCCAATATGGCTACACCTTC; size: NA; D: NA; V: TRBV5-6; J: TRBJ1-2
CDR3: CASSQTSGGYNEQFF; DNA: TGTGCCAGCAGCCAGACTAGCGGGGGATACAATGAGCAGTTCTTC; size: NA; D: TRBD2; V: TRBV3-1/TRBV3-2; J: TRBJ2-1
CDR3: CASSDSGVRSTDTQYF; DNA: TGTGCCAGCAGCGATAGCGGGGTGAGGAGCACAGATACGCAGTATTTT; size: NA; D: TRBD2; V: TRBV11-2; J: TRBJ2-3
CDR3: CASSQVAGLATATDTQYF; DNA: TGTGCCAGCAGCCAAGTGGCGGGACTAGCGACCGCAACAGATACGCAGTATTTT; size: NA; D: TRBD2; V: TRBV4-2; J: TRBJ2-3
CDR3: CASSGGLWYEQFF; DNA: TGTGCCAGCTCAGGGGGCCTCTGGTATGAGCAGTTCTTC; size: NA; D: TRBD1; V: TRBV28; J: TRBJ2-1
CDR3: CASSFTSGSEQYF; DNA: TGTGCCAGCAGCTTCACTAGCGGGAGCGAGCAGTACTTC; size: NA; D: TRBD2; V: TRBV7-2; J: TRBJ2-7
CDR3: CASRTGRSPLHF; DNA: TGTGCCAGCAGAACCGGCAGGTCACCCCTCCACTTT; size: NA; D: NA; V: TRBV27; J: TRBJ1-6
CDR3: CASSHGQGAYEQFF; DNA: TGCGCCAGCAGCCACGGACAGGGGGCCTATGAGCAGTTCTTC; size: NA; D: TRBD1; V: TRBV5-1; J: TRBJ2-1
CDR3: CASSSSYGYTF; DNA: TGTGCCAGCAGTTCGTCCTATGGCTACACCTTC; size: NA; D: NA; V: TRBV12-3/TRBV12-4; J: TRBJ1-2
CDR3: CASSWGGQNTGELFF; DNA: TGTGCCAGCAGTTGGGGGGGGCAAAACACCGGGGAGCTGTTTTTT; size: once; D: NA; V: TRBV6-5; J: TRBJ2-2
CDR3: CASSKEVGPMNTEAFF; DNA: TGCGCCAGCAGCAAGGAGGTCGGGCCCATGAACACTGAAGCTTTCTTT; size: NA; D: NA; V: TRBV5-1; J: TRBJ1-1
CDR3: CASSYGLVGTDTQYF; DNA: TGTGCCAGCAGTTACGGACTAGTGGGCACAGATACGCAGTATTTT; size: NA; D: TRBD2; V: TRBV6-6; J: TRBJ2-3
CDR3: CASAWASYNSPLHF; DNA: TGTGCCAGCGCCTGGGCGTCCTATAATTCACCCCTCCACTTT; size: NA; D: NA; V: TRBV6-5; J: TRBJ1-6
CDR3: CASSDWAGALPGELFF; DNA: TGTGCCAGCAGTGACTGGGCGGGAGCTCTCCCCGGGGAGCTGTTTTTT; size: few; D: TRBD2; V: TRBV6-1; J: TRBJ2-2
CDR3: CAWSGTSDTDTQYF; DNA: TGTGCCTGGAGTGGGACTAGCGATACAGATACGCAGTATTTT; size: NA; D: TRBD2; V: TRBV30; J: TRBJ2-3
CDR3: CASSASGGGWTETQYF; DNA: TGTGCCAGCAGTGCTAGCGGGGGGGGTTGGACAGAGACCCAGTACTTC; size: NA; D: TRBD2; V: TRBV2; J: TRBJ2-5